This is a list of T cell receptor beta chains from one sample in a study of technical replicates of blood from several donors. TCRdb's table, derived via immunoSEQ multiplex PCR, lists solely in-frame clones and lacks some. There are over 75,000 clones in the sample; approximately 96% occur only once, and about 0.29% lies in the top ten. The sequencing sample was made of T cells isolated from PBMCs. The source of these receptors is a human donor in good health. Both conserved end residues are part of each CDR3. Each record gives: D gene, V gene, J gene, clone size, CDR3 DNA, CDR3 protein. A D gene is named only where the DNA matches it firmly. Not every row has a clone size; where given, it reads once, few, many or a size class.

d_call: -
v_call: TRBV2
j_call: TRBJ1-1
clone_size: -
cdr3_nt: TGTGCCAGCAGCAATAACAAGAACACTGAAGCTTTCTTT
cdr3_aa: CASSNNKNTEAFF

d_call: -
v_call: TRBV11-2
j_call: TRBJ1-1
clone_size: -
cdr3_nt: TGTGCCAGCAGCTTAGACCTCCAGACTGAAGCTTTCTTT
cdr3_aa: CASSLDLQTEAFF

d_call: -
v_call: TRBV19
j_call: TRBJ1-1
clone_size: -
cdr3_nt: TGTGCCAGTAGTGCATTGTCAGACAGTGAATTGAACACTGAAGCTTTCTTT
cdr3_aa: CASSALSDSELNTEAFF

d_call: -
v_call: TRBV5-6
j_call: TRBJ2-6
clone_size: -
cdr3_nt: TGTGCCAGCACCCGAGCGGGCTCTGGGGCCAACGTCCTGACTTTC
cdr3_aa: CASTRAGSGANVLTF

d_call: TRBD2
v_call: TRBV7-3
j_call: TRBJ2-4
clone_size: -
cdr3_nt: TGTGCCAGCAGCTTAAGTACTAGCGGGATCTACATTCAGTACTTC
cdr3_aa: CASSLSTSGIYIQYF

d_call: -
v_call: TRBV27
j_call: TRBJ1-1
clone_size: -
cdr3_nt: TGTGCCAGCAGTCCCCTTGGAGACGGCACTGAAGCTTTCTTT
cdr3_aa: CASSPLGDGTEAFF

d_call: -
v_call: TRBV27
j_call: TRBJ2-1
clone_size: few
cdr3_nt: TGTGCCAGCAGTTTATCAGGGGCGAGAGGTTACAATGAGCAGTTCTTC
cdr3_aa: CASSLSGARGYNEQFF

d_call: TRBD1
v_call: TRBV30
j_call: TRBJ1-5
clone_size: -
cdr3_nt: TGTGCCTGGAGTTCGACAGGGTGGGATCAGCCCCAGCATTTT
cdr3_aa: CAWSSTGWDQPQHF

d_call: -
v_call: TRBV29-1
j_call: TRBJ1-1
clone_size: -
cdr3_nt: TGCAGCGTTTATCAGGCAGCTGAAGCTTTCTTT
cdr3_aa: CSVYQAAEAFF

d_call: -
v_call: TRBV7-2
j_call: TRBJ1-1
clone_size: -
cdr3_nt: TGTGCCAGCAGCTTAGAGACAGGAGCTTTCTTT
cdr3_aa: CASSLETGAFF

d_call: -
v_call: TRBV28
j_call: TRBJ1-3
clone_size: -
cdr3_nt: TGTGCCAGCAGTGTGCGGGTTAGCTCTGGAAACACCATATATTTT
cdr3_aa: CASSVRVSSGNTIYF

d_call: -
v_call: TRBV9
j_call: TRBJ2-7
clone_size: -
cdr3_nt: TGTGCCACAATGCGGGACTACGAGCAGTACTTC
cdr3_aa: CATMRDYEQYF

d_call: TRBD1
v_call: TRBV11-2
j_call: TRBJ2-5
clone_size: -
cdr3_nt: TGTGCCAGCAGCCCCGGGACAGTGCAAGAGACCCAGTACTTC
cdr3_aa: CASSPGTVQETQYF

d_call: -
v_call: TRBV18
j_call: TRBJ1-4
clone_size: -
cdr3_nt: TGTGCCAGCTCAGGACCGGGACTTAGTAATGAAAAACTGTTTTTT
cdr3_aa: CASSGPGLSNEKLFF

d_call: -
v_call: TRBV6-5
j_call: TRBJ1-1
clone_size: -
cdr3_nt: TGTGCCAGCAGTTACTCGAGGAGGGTCACTGAAGCTTTCTTT
cdr3_aa: CASSYSRRVTEAFF

d_call: TRBD2
v_call: TRBV9
j_call: TRBJ2-1
clone_size: -
cdr3_nt: TGTGCCAGCAGCGTAACTGGGACTAGCGGCAATGAGCAGTTCTTC
cdr3_aa: CASSVTGTSGNEQFF

d_call: TRBD1
v_call: TRBV6-4
j_call: TRBJ1-1
clone_size: -
cdr3_nt: TGTGCCAGCAGTGACCAACCAGGGGGCACAACTGAAGCTTTCTTT
cdr3_aa: CASSDQPGGTTEAFF

d_call: TRBD2
v_call: TRBV4-2
j_call: TRBJ2-7
clone_size: -
cdr3_nt: TGTGCCAGCAGCCAAGGCCCCACCGACCCGAGCGGGGTGGTCTCCTACGAGCAGTACTTC
cdr3_aa: CASSQGPTDPSGVVSYEQYF

d_call: TRBD1
v_call: TRBV2
j_call: TRBJ2-2
clone_size: -
cdr3_nt: TGTGCCAGCAATGGACAGGGGAAAACCGGGGAGCTGTTTTTT
cdr3_aa: CASNGQGKTGELFF

d_call: -
v_call: TRBV21-1
j_call: TRBJ2-1
clone_size: -
cdr3_nt: TGTGCCAGCAGAAATCGGGAGACTAGCGGGAGTAATGAGCAGTTCTTC
cdr3_aa: CASRNRETSGSNEQFF

d_call: TRBD1
v_call: TRBV28
j_call: TRBJ2-7
clone_size: -
cdr3_nt: TGTGCCAGCAGCTTTGGTGGACAGGGGAATTGGGAGCAGTACTTC
cdr3_aa: CASSFGGQGNWEQYF

d_call: TRBD1
v_call: TRBV11-3
j_call: TRBJ2-5
clone_size: -
cdr3_nt: TGTGCCAGCAGCTCCGGGACAGGATCGTGGGAGACCCAGTACTTC
cdr3_aa: CASSSGTGSWETQYF

d_call: -
v_call: TRBV21-1
j_call: TRBJ2-3
clone_size: -
cdr3_nt: TGTGCCAGCAGCAAAATCTCGGACACGGTCATAGATACGCAGTATTTT
cdr3_aa: CASSKISDTVIDTQYF

d_call: TRBD2
v_call: TRBV9
j_call: TRBJ2-1
clone_size: -
cdr3_nt: TGTGCCAGCAGCGTAGGTGTAGCGGGAGGGTTAAATGAGCAGTTCTTC
cdr3_aa: CASSVGVAGGLNEQFF

d_call: -
v_call: TRBV27
j_call: TRBJ2-2
clone_size: -
cdr3_nt: TGTGCCAGCAGTCCCCGGACAACCGGGGAGCTGTTTTTT
cdr3_aa: CASSPRTTGELFF

d_call: TRBD1
v_call: TRBV6-4
j_call: TRBJ2-3
clone_size: -
cdr3_nt: TGTGCCAGCAGTACCGGGACAGGAGGCACAGATACGCAGTATTTT
cdr3_aa: CASSTGTGGTDTQYF

d_call: -
v_call: TRBV6-5
j_call: TRBJ1-3
clone_size: -
cdr3_nt: TGTGCCAGCAGTAACGAGGGCTCCCACACCATATATTTT
cdr3_aa: CASSNEGSHTIYF

d_call: TRBD1
v_call: TRBV19
j_call: TRBJ1-2
clone_size: -
cdr3_nt: TGTGCCAGTAGTCCAAGGGACAGAATCCACTATGGCTACACCTTC
cdr3_aa: CASSPRDRIHYGYTF

d_call: -
v_call: TRBV27
j_call: TRBJ2-4
clone_size: -
cdr3_nt: TGTGCCAGCAGTTCCTCGACTCACATTCAGTACTTC
cdr3_aa: CASSSSTHIQYF

d_call: TRBD1
v_call: TRBV9
j_call: TRBJ2-7
clone_size: -
cdr3_nt: TGTGCCAGCAGCGCCGGACAGGGGGCGAGTTACGAGCAGTACTTC
cdr3_aa: CASSAGQGASYEQYF